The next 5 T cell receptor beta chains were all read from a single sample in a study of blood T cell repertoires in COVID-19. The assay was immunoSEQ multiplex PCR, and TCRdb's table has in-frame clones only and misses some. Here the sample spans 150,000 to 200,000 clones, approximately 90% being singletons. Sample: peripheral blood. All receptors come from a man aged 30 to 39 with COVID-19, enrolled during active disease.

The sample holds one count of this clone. CDR3 coding DNA: TGTGCCAGCAGCTTATCGGGGTCGAATACGCAGTATTTT. This translates into CASSLSGSNTQYF. The rearrangement links TRBV7-3 to TRBJ2-3; D is possibly TRBD2 (5 bases). The CDR3 has 13 residues. V gave up 2 bases and J gave up 7 bases, with 10 bases separating them. Germline V gives CDR1 SGHTA, CDR2 FQGTGA.

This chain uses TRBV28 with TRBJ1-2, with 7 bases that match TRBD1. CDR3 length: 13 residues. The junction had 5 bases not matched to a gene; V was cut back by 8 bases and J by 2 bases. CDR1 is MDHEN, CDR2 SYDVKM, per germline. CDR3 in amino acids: CASLDRTNYGYTF. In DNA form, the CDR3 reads TGTGCCAGCTTGGACAGGACGAACTATGGCTACACCTTC.

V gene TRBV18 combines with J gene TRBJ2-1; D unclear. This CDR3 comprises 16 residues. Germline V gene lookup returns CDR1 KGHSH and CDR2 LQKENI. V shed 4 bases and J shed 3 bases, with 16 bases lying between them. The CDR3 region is CASSLLNLDYYNEQFF. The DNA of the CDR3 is TGTGCCAGCTCACTACTAAATCTGGATTACTACAATGAGCAGTTCTTC.

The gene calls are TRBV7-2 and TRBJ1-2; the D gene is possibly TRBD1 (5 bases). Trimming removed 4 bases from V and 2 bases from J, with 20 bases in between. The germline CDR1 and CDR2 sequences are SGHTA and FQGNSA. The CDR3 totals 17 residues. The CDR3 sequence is CASSSYRGWDGNYGYTF. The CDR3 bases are TGTGCCAGCAGCTCATATCGGGGGTGGGACGGGAACTATGGCTACACCTTC.

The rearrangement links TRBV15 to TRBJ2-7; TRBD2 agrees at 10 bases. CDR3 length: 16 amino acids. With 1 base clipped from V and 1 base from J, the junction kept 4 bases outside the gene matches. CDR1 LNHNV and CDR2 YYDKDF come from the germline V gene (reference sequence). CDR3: CATSRGQRGGSYEQYF. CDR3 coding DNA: TGTGCCACCAGCAGAGGCCAGCGGGGGGGTTCCTACGAGCAGTACTTC.